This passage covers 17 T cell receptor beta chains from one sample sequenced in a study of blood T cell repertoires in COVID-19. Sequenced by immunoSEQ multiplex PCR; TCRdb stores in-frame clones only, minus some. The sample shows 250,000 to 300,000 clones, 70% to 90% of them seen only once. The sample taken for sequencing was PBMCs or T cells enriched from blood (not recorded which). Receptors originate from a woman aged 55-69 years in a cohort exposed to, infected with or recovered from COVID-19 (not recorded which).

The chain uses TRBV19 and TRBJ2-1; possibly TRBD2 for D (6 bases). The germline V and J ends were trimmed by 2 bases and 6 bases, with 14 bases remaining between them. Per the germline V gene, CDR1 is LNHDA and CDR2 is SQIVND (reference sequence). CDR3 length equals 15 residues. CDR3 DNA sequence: TGTGCCAGTAGTATAAATGGCGGGGCTCTCAATGAGCAGTTCTTC. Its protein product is CASSINGGALNEQFF.

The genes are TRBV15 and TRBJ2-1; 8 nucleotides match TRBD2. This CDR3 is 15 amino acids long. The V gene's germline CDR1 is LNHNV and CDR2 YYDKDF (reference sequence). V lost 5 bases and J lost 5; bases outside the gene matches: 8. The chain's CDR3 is CATSPGLASHNEQFF. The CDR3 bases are TGTGCCACCAGCCCCGGACTAGCTAGCCACAATGAGCAGTTCTTC.

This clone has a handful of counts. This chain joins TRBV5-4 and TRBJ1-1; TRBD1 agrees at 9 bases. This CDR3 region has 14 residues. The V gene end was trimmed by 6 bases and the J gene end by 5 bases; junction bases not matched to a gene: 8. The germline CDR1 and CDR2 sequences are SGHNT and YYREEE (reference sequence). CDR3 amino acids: CASKKTGGWTEAFF. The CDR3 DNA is TGTGCCAGCAAAAAGACAGGGGGATGGACTGAAGCTTTCTTT. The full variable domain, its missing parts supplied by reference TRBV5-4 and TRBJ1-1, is ETGVTQSPTHLIKTRGQQVTLRCSSQSGHNTVSWYQQALGQGPQFIFQYYREEENGRGNFPPRFSGLQFPNYSSELNVNALELDDSALYLCASKKTGGWTEAFFGQGTRLTVV.

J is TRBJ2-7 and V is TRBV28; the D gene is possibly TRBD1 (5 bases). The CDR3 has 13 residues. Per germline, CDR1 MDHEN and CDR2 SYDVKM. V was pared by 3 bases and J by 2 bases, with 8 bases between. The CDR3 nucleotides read TGTGCCAGCAGTTTGATGACAGCCTACGAGCAGTACTTC. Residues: CASSLMTAYEQYF.

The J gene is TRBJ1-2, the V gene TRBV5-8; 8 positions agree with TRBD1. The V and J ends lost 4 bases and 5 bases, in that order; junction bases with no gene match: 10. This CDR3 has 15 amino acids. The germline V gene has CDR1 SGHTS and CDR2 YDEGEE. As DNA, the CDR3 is TGTGCCAGCAGCCTACGGAGAACAGGGGGATATGGCTACACCTTC. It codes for CASSLRRTGGYGYTF. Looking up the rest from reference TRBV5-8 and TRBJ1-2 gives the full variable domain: EAGVTQSPTHLIKTRGQQATLRCSPISGHTSVYWYQQALGLGLQFLLWYDEGEERNRGNFPPRFSGRQFPNYSSELNVNALELEDSALYLCASSLRRTGGYGYTFGSGTRLTVV.

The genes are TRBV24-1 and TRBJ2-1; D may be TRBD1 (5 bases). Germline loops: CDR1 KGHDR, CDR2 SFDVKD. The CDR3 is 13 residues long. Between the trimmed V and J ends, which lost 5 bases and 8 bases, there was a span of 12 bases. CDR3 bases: TGTGCCACCAGTGCCGCAGGGATTGATGAGCAGTTCTTC. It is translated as CATSAAGIDEQFF.

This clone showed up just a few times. CDR3 in DNA: TGTGCCAGCAGCTTAGGTGGCAATTCACCCCTCCACTTT. Translated: CASSLGGNSPLHF. The chain has TRBV7-2 and TRBJ1-6, with unresolved D. The germline CDR1 and CDR2 sequences are SGHTA and FQGNSA. The CDR3 covers 13 residues. V was cut by 1 base and J by 7 bases, with 5 bases left in between.

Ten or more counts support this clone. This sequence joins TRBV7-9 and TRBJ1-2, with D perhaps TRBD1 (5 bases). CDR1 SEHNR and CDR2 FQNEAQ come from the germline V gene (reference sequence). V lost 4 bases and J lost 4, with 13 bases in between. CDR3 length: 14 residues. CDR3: CASSYSQGLYGYTF. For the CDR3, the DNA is TGTGCCAGCAGCTATAGTCAGGGTCTCTATGGCTACACCTTC.

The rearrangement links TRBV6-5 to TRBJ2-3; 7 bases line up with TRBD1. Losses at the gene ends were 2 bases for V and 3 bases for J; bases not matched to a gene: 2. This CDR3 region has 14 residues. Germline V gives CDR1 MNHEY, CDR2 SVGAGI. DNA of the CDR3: TGTGCCAGCAGTTACGGGACAGTTACAGATACGCAGTATTTT. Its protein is CASSYGTVTDTQYF.

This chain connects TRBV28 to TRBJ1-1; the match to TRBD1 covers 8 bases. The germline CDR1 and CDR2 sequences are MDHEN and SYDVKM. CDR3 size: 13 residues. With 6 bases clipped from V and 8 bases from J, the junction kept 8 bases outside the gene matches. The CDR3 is CASRRGRQGEAFF. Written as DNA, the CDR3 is TGTGCCAGCAGGAGGGGGAGACAGGGGGAAGCTTTCTTT.

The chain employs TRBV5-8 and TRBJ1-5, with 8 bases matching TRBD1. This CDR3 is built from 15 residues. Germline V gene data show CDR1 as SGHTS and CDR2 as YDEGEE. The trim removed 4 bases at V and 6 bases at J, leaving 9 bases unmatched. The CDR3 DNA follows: TGTGCCAGCAGCCAAACAGGGGGTTTGGGTCAGCCCCAGCATTTT. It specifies CASSQTGGLGQPQHF.

The CDR3 loop reads CASSQVRGYSPLHF. The CDR3 DNA reads TGTGCCAGCAGCCAAGTCAGGGGTTATTCACCCCTCCACTTT. The genes are TRBV3-1 (or the pseudogene TRBV3-2) and TRBJ1-6, with D possibly matching TRBD1 (6 bases). The CDR3 sequence is 14 residues long. Germline CDR1 LGHDT, CDR2 YNNKEL (reference sequence). The V and J ends lost 1 base and 8 bases respectively, with 9 bases between them.

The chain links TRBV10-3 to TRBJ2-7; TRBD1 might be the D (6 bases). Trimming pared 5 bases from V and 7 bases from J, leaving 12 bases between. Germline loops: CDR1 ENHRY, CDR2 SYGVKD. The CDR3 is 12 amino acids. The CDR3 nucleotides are TGTGCCATCAGTCGACCAGGGGAAGAGCAGTACTTC. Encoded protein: CAISRPGEEQYF.

The CDR3 spells CASTRTEGTYEQYF. In DNA form, the CDR3 reads TGCGCCAGCACCCGGACAGAGGGGACCTACGAGCAGTACTTC. The genes are TRBV10-1 and TRBJ2-7; perhaps TRBD1 as D (6 bases). The length of the CDR3 is 14 residues. The germline CDR1 and CDR2 sequences are WNHNN and SYGVQD (reference sequence). Trimming left V 7 bases short and J 2 bases short, with 15 bases between.

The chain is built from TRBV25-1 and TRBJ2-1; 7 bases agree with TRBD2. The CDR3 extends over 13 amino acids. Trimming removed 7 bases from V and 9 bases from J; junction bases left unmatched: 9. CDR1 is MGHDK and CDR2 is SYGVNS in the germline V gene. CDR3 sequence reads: CASMRRERGEQFF. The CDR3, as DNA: TGTGCCAGCATGAGGCGGGAGAGGGGTGAGCAGTTCTTC.

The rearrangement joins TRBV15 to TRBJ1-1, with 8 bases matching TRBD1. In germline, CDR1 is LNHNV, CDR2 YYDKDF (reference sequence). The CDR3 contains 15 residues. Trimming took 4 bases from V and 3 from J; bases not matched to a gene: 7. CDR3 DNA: TGTGCCACCAGCACTGGGTCCAGGGGGCACACTGAAGCTTTCTTT. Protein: CATSTGSRGHTEAFF.

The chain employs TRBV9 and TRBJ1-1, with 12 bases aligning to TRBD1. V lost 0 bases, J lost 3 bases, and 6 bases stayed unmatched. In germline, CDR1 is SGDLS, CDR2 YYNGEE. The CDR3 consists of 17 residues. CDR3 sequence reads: CASSVGGTGGLDTEAFF. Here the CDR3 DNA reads TGTGCCAGCAGCGTAGGGGGGACAGGGGGCCTGGACACTGAAGCTTTCTTT.